This is a list of T cell receptor beta chains from one sample in a study of T cell responses to AZD1222 COVID-19 vaccine. Generated by immunoSEQ multiplex PCR, the TCRdb table keeps only in-frame clones and is missing some. The table has around 140,000 clones, nearly 90% seen once. Sample: peripheral blood, taken 28 days after the second dose of the MenACWY control vaccine. All receptors come from an adult who received the MenACWY meningococcal vaccine as a control. Each CDR3 is given with its conserved first and last residue. Clone size is stated in some rows and not others, as once, few, many or a class when expanded.

CDR3: CASSLRGAGTTKGSYEQYF
size: .
V: TRBV7-3

CDR3: CASFLGLAGVLDTQYF
size: .
V: TRBV7-8

CDR3: CASSFRESTEAFF
size: .
V: TRBV7-2

CDR3: CASSLRTVRADTQYF
size: .
V: TRBV27

CDR3: CASSLAGGRTGELFF
size: .
V: TRBV5-4

CDR3: CASTPEKGVTSGDPYNEQFF
size: .
V: TRBV9

CDR3: CSASYRGTGYGYTF
size: once
V: TRBV20-1

CDR3: CASSRTRDDGYEQYF
size: .
V: TRBV6-5

CDR3: CASSLSQGGTEAFF
size: .
V: TRBV27

CDR3: CASSFQFGELFF
size: .
V: TRBV7-2

CDR3: CASSYHSQGMNTEAFF
size: .
V: TRBV6-5

CDR3: CASSTGTGDSNQPQHF
size: .
V: TRBV5-1

CDR3: CASSFDRGGRAQYF
size: .
V: TRBV5-4

CDR3: CASSLAGGRYTDTQYF
size: .
V: TRBV5-6

CDR3: CASSYVKTGLYNEQFF
size: .
V: TRBV6-2/TRBV6-3

CDR3: CASRETVAFNQPQHF
size: .
V: TRBV2

CDR3: CASSLAAGEGTEAFF
size: few
V: TRBV5-1

CDR3: CASSLFGGGADYGYTF
size: .
V: TRBV18

CDR3: CASSFGTTSDEQYF
size: .
V: TRBV6-2/TRBV6-3

CDR3: CASRVAGTNEQFF
size: .
V: TRBV28

CDR3: CASGLRSTDTQYF
size: .
V: TRBV12-3/TRBV12-4

CDR3: CASGDRVLYEQYF
size: .
V: TRBV28

CDR3: CASSQDLADRGDEQYF
size: .
V: TRBV21-1

CDR3: CAWRGLRNTEAFF
size: .
V: TRBV30

CDR3: CASSLGSSNQPQHF
size: few
V: TRBV13

CDR3: CASSTQGQGFMGYTF
size: .
V: TRBV19

CDR3: CAHRDSYSNQPQHF
size: .
V: TRBV6-6

CDR3: CASSPTPGQSTEAFF
size: .
V: TRBV7-2

CDR3: CSATRGNEQFF
size: .
V: TRBV20-1

CDR3: CASSLGGAANYGYTF
size: .
V: TRBV5-5